This T cell receptor beta chain was retrieved from a study of CD8+ T cells in alopecia areata (dated by TCRdb to 2016 to 2019). Background for the entire study: Skin from C3H/HeJ donors aged roughly 6-12 months with spontaneous alopecia was grafted onto female C3H/HeJ recipients aged roughly 7-11 weeks. Scalp clonality was compared across normal scalp (n=4), patchy alopecia areata scalp (n=8), and alopecia totalis/universalis scalp (n=8). RNA came from the PAXgene miRNA kit for fixed scalp, the miRNeasy kit for PBMCs, and the RNeasy kit for mouse skin. The study used high-throughput TCRbeta sequencing to examine T cell clonal expansion in alopecia areata, in both the C3H/HeJ mouse model and human patients. On the human side, TCRbeta sequencing was run on scalp tissue and on sorted CD4+ and CD8+ peripheral blood T cells from healthy controls and from alopecia areata patients with either patchy or totalis/universalis disease. Amplification of TCRbeta CDR3 regions was done by immunoSEQ multiplex PCR using 35 Vbeta forward primers and 13 Jbeta reverse primers. Here is what the overall study found, with its caveats: Resident alphabeta T cells in normal human skin are also sequenced, complicating scalp TCR repertoire analysis, unlike mouse skin dominated by gammadelta T cells. Compared with mice, TCR sequences shared between patients were less clear, possibly partly because of HLA diversity across the patient population. Lesional scalp, especially in alopecia totalis/universalis, showed higher clonality and more expanded CD8+ clones than normal scalp, suggesting antigenic drive.

Pooled mouse cutaneous lymph node cells were stained for CD4, CD8alpha, NKG2D, NKG2ACE and other markers, then sorted on a BD Influx. Concerning this clone itself: Its antigen specificity is not known. Gene names, together with germline sequences, are murine for this receptor. Coverage ceases 4 residues before the CDR3 finishes, and the germline J gene fills in the end.

CDR1 and CDR2, looked up from the germline V gene (reference sequence), are NSQYPW and LRSPGD. Trimming takes 1 base from V and 0 bases from J, and the germline ends sit 5 bases apart. The CDR3 starts with the cysteine, ends with the phenylalanine, and has 14 residues. The DNA covers only part of the CDR3, 30 bases in frame from base 1. Library creation used the immunoSEQ multiplex PCR assay. For TCR sequencing, RNA was extracted from every sample and reverse transcribed into cDNA to serve as template. SuperScript III was used for first-strand cDNA synthesis, primed with a 2:1 mix of oligo-dT and random hexamers. A synthetic immune receptor repertoire was used to gauge amplification bias, and whatever bias remained was removed computationally. Sequencing of the libraries was done on Illumina HiSeq using 60 bp reads that spanned the CDR3 and were read from J toward V. The paper's data handling went like this. After raw reads were preprocessed to remove errors, the CDR3 was defined following IMGT conventions as running from the conserved cysteine to phenylalanine. To get clonality, Shannon entropy was normalized by log2 of the number of productive unique TCRs and the result was subtracted from 1. Whether scalp clones were CD4 or CD8 was inferred by matching scalp TCRbeta sequences against CD4 and CD8 repertoires sorted from blood. TCRdb's version of the immuneACCESS table is confined to in-frame rearrangements and falls short of the full clone set. An unresolved V gene accounts for under half of the shortfall where checked; the remainder is of unknown origin. V and J calls and clone size are copied from that table; D and trimming were computed from the DNA. There are more than 250,000 clones in this sample, and none of them is a singleton. The ten largest clones capture 0.9% to 1.5% of the sample.

The sequence joins TRBV1 to TRBJ2-4; the D segment cannot be called with confidence. The receptor comes from a C3H/HeJ mouse with alopecia areata. Mice from this strain have the MHC haplotype H2-k. Material: CD4+ T cells sorted from a lymph node. The CDR3 bases that were read are TGCACCTGCAGTGCAGCCAGAAGTCAAAAC. The encoded protein is CTCSAARSQN. The CDR3 in full is CTCSAARSQNTLYF.